The 16 T cell receptor beta chains presented below share a single source sample, sequenced in a study of blood T cells in healthy people across ages. The authors ran a second PCR of 7 to 11 cycles using a sample-barcoded 5' primer and a J-beta primer mix. TCRdb ran MiXCR on the 5' RACE reads and lists one entry per CDR3 protein. The sample shows 1.4 million or so distinct CDR3 sequences, about 42% of them seen only once. The sample taken for sequencing was blood. The receptors stem from a woman between 18 and 29 years old in good health.

The CDR3 DNA reads TGTGCCAGCAACGCATCTAGCGATACGCAGTATTTT. Amino acids: CASNASSDTQYF. The genes are TRBV7-2 and TRBJ2-3, with D possibly TRBD2 on 5 matching bases. V dropped 7 bases and J dropped 6 bases, with 11 bases sitting between them. Germline V gives CDR1 SGHTA, CDR2 FQGNSA. This CDR3 has 12 residues.

The rearrangement links TRBV6-5 to TRBJ2-2, with 13 bases lining up with TRBD2. The CDR3 length is 17 residues. Losses at the gene ends were 2 bases for V and 6 bases for J; bases not matched to a gene: 6. CDR1 and CDR2 (germline): MNHEY, SVGAGI. CDR3 bases: TGTGCCAGCAGTTACCGCGGACTAGCGGGAGAGGCCGGGGAGCTGTTTTTT. The encoded protein is CASSYRGLAGEAGELFF.

V and J are TRBV11-2 and TRBJ2-1; 12 bases agree with TRBD2. This CDR3 spans 15 amino acids. V was clipped by 5 bases and J by 9 bases; unmatched bases: 8. Per the germline V gene, CDR1 is SGHAT and CDR2 is FQNNGV. The CDR3 bases are TGTGCCAGCAGCGTGACTAGCGGGAGCGTGGTTGAGCAGTTCTTC. It codes for CASSVTSGSVVEQFF.

This chain uses TRBV7-9 with TRBJ2-7; 7 bases match TRBD1. Germline assignment: CDR1 SEHNR and CDR2 FQNEAQ (reference sequence). Trimming at V came to 4 bases and at J to 6 bases, leaving 6 bases not matched to a gene. The CDR3 extends over 13 amino acids. CDR3 loop: CASSSKTGTEQYF. As DNA, the CDR3 is TGTGCCAGCAGCTCTAAGACAGGGACCGAGCAGTACTTC.

This chain uses TRBV6-6 with TRBJ1-2; D is undetermined. V was clipped by 6 bases and J by 5 bases, with 13 bases between them. CDR1 MNHNY and CDR2 SVGAGI come from the germline V gene (reference sequence). This CDR3 region has 13 residues. The CDR3 here is CASSPSESYGYTF. In nucleotides, the CDR3 is TGTGCCAGCAGCCCCTCAGAAAGTTATGGCTACACCTTC.

The rearrangement links TRBV28 to TRBJ2-5, with no clear D. The J call is uncertain, as TRBJ2-7 better fits the DNA end. CDR1 and CDR2 (germline): MDHEN, SYDVKM. This CDR3 is built from 12 residues. The CDR3 nucleotides are TGTGCCAGCAAGACATATTCCTACGAGCAGTACTTC. This codes for CASKTYSYEQYF.

The chain links TRBV29-1 to TRBJ2-7; D is ambiguous. The DNA matches TRBJ2-4 better at its end, which makes the J call doubtful. Germline CDR1 reads SQVTM; CDR2 reads ANQGSEA. This CDR3 is 12 amino acids long. The CDR3 loop is CSVWADKNIQYF. The DNA for the CDR3 is TGCAGCGTGTGGGCGGACAAAAACATTCAGTACTTC.

The chain joins TRBV10-3 to TRBJ2-3, with a weak D call TRBD2 (5 bases). Per germline, CDR1 ENHRY and CDR2 SYGVKD. This CDR3 spans 16 amino acids. V shed 6 bases and J shed 1 base, with 17 bases lying between them. The CDR3 region is CAISALAPGRTDTQYF. DNA for the CDR3: TGTGCCATCAGCGCTCTAGCTCCCGGGCGCACAGATACGCAGTATTTT.

The V call is TRBV7-9, the J call TRBJ1-1, with D tentatively TRBD1 (6 bases). From germline, CDR1 is SEHNR and CDR2 FQNEAQ (reference sequence). The CDR3 spans 14 residues. V lost 5 bases and J 4 bases, leaving 14 bases between the germline ends. Here the CDR3 DNA reads TGTGCCAGCAGCCTACAGGGAGAGGGCACTGAAGCTTTCTTT. Its protein is CASSLQGEGTEAFF.

The J gene is TRBJ2-7, the V gene TRBV12-3 or TRBV12-4; D unresolved. The V and J ends lost 6 bases and 7 bases respectively, with 16 bases between them. The CDR3 sequence is 13 residues long. The DNA of the CDR3 is TGTGCCAGCAGGTTGACTCCTTACAATGAGCAGTACTTC. Its translation: CASRLTPYNEQYF.

The chain combines TRBV28 with TRBJ2-7, with D perhaps matching TRBD1 or TRBD2 (6 bases each). Trimming cost V 5 bases and J 6 bases, with 17 bases left between them. Germline values: CDR1 MDHEN, CDR2 SYDVKM. The length of the CDR3 is 14 residues. In DNA, the CDR3 is TGTGCCAGCAGTAGCCCGACTCGGGGGCCCGAGCAGTACTTC. As protein: CASSSPTRGPEQYF.

This rearrangement joins TRBV11-2 to TRBJ2-5; D possibly matches TRBD1 or TRBD2 (5 bases each). CDR1 is SGHAT, CDR2 FQNNGV, per germline. Trimming stripped 5 bases from V and 4 bases from J, with 14 bases between. The CDR3 is 14 residues long. The CDR3 DNA reads as TGTGCCAGCAGCCCGGGACCTGGGGTAGAGACCCAGTACTTC. Amino acids: CASSPGPGVETQYF.

Only a few counts were recorded for this clonotype. The junction does not match germline at one end; this may be a read error. The chain employs TRBV20-1 and TRBJ1-6; D perhaps matches TRBD1 (5 bases). The CDR3 is 13 residues long. Germline V lookup: CDR1 DFQATT, CDR2 SNEGSKA (reference sequence). The CDR3 nucleotides are TGCAGTGCTAGGAAGGACACGAATTCGCCCCTCCACTTT. This gives the protein CSARKDTNSPLHF.

The J gene is TRBJ2-3, the V gene TRBV20-1; 9 nucleotides align to TRBD2. This CDR3 has 15 amino acids. J was trimmed by 2 bases and V by 6 bases; bases with no gene match: 9. The germline V gene has CDR1 DFQATT and CDR2 SNEGSKA (reference sequence). CDR3 sequence: CSAGIAGDLTDTQYF. The CDR3 DNA follows: TGCAGTGCGGGCATAGCGGGAGACCTCACAGATACGCAGTATTTT.

This clonotype occurred once. The chain recombines TRBV9 with TRBJ2-3, with 12 bases lining up with TRBD2. Trimming cost V 6 bases and J 3 bases; bases outside gene matches: 8. The CDR3 has 16 residues. The germline V gene has CDR1 SGDLS and CDR2 YYNGEE. CDR3 protein: CASNRPGTSGTDTQYF. CDR3 nucleotide sequence: TGTGCCAGCAACCGGCCAGGGACTAGCGGGACAGATACGCAGTATTTT. The complete variable domain, with remaining parts taken from reference TRBV9 and TRBJ2-3, reads DSGVTQTPKHLITATGQRVTLRCSPRSGDLSVYWYQQSLDQGLQFLIQYYNGEERAKGNILERFSAQQFPDLHSELNLSSLELGDSALYFCASNRPGTSGTDTQYFGPGTRLTVL.

V usage is TRBV9 and J usage is TRBJ2-5, with 7 bases that match TRBD2. Trimming at V came to 0 bases and at J to 2 bases, leaving 4 bases not matched to a gene. The germline V gene has CDR1 SGDLS and CDR2 YYNGEE. This CDR3 comprises 15 residues. The CDR3 DNA follows: TGTGCCAGCAGCGTAGGCGGGAGATATCAAGAGACCCAGTACTTC. Translated: CASSVGGRYQETQYF.